These T cell receptor beta chains were read from a single sample in a study of CD8 T cells in ankylosing spondylitis. TCRdb re-called the 5' RACE reads through MiXCR, storing one row per CDR3 protein. Among fewer than 400,000 distinct CDR3 sequences, about a fifth were seen once, and the ten largest hold around 17%. Sequenced: blood, either unsorted or a sorted T cell fraction (not recorded which). The receptors were sampled from a male donor with ankylosing spondylitis. Both conserved end residues are part of each CDR3. A D gene is named only where the DNA matches it firmly. Rows give clone size only sometimes, using once, few, many, or a class for an expanded clone.

v_call	d_call	j_call	clone_size	cdr3_aa	cdr3_nt
TRBV15	NA	TRBJ2-5	few	CATSRGQIQETQYF	TGTGCCACCAGCAGGGGACAAATCCAAGAGACCCAGTACTTC
TRBV27	NA	TRBJ2-2	few	CASSRNRDLSGAGELFF	TGTGCCAGCAGTCGAAACCGGGACCTCTCAGGAGCCGGGGAGCTGTTTTTT
TRBV28	TRBD2	TRBJ2-7	NA	CASSIGGGREQYF	TGTGCCAGCAGTATTGGGGGAGGGCGTGAGCAGTACTTC
TRBV12-3/TRBV12-4	TRBD2	TRBJ2-1	few	CASSPSGLARNEQFF	TGTGCCAGCAGCCCTTCGGGACTAGCGAGAAATGAGCAGTTCTTC
TRBV6-1	TRBD2	TRBJ2-7	many	CASRKTSGYSYEQYF	TGTGCCAGCAGGAAGACTAGCGGTTACTCCTACGAGCAGTACTTC
TRBV19	NA	TRBJ1-5	few	CASRPPAVPLLSNQPQHF	TGTGCCAGTAGACCGCCGGCAGTCCCTCTATTAAGCAATCAGCCCCAGCATTTT
TRBV4-3	TRBD1	TRBJ2-7	few	CASSQDLWAGGFEQYF	TGCGCCAGCAGCCAAGATCTCTGGGCAGGGGGCTTCGAGCAGTACTTC
TRBV6-1	TRBD2	TRBJ2-1	NA	CASSEGDYQKQFF	TGTGCCAGCAGTGAAGGGGACTACCAGAAGCAGTTCTTC
TRBV20-1	NA	TRBJ2-5	NA	CSARDEGGEETQYF	TGCAGTGCTAGAGATGAGGGCGGGGAAGAGACCCAGTACTTC
TRBV7-2	TRBD2	TRBJ2-3	NA	CASSHSGKGTDTQYF	TGTGCCAGCAGCCATAGCGGGAAAGGCACAGATACGCAGTATTTT
TRBV5-1	NA	TRBJ2-1	few	CASSLAVGIREQFF	TGCGCCAGCAGCTTGGCCGTGGGGATTCGGGAGCAGTTCTTC
TRBV7-2	NA	TRBJ2-2	NA	CASSWPRAGELFF	TGTGCCAGCAGCTGGCCTAGGGCCGGGGAGCTGTTTTTT
TRBV5-1	TRBD1	TRBJ2-2	NA	CASGQQGAGTGELFF	TGCGCCAGCGGACAACAGGGGGCAGGAACCGGGGAGCTGTTTTTT
TRBV20-1	NA	TRBJ2-4	NA	CSARPGLAKNIQYF	TGCAGTGCTAGACCAGGGCTAGCCAAAAACATTCAGTACTTC